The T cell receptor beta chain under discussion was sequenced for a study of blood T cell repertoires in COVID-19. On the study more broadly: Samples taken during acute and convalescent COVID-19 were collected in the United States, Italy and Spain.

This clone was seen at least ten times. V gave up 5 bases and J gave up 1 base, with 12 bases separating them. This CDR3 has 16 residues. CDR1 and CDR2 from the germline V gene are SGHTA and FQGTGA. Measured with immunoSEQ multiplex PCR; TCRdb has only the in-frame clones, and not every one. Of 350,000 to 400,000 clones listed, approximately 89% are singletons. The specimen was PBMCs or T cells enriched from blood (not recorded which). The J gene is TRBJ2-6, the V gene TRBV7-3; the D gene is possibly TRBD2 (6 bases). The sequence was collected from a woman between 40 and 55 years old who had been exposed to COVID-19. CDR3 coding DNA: TGTGCCAGCAGCCTTAGGGCGGGGTCTGGGGCCAACGTCCTGACTTTC. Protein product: CASSLRAGSGANVLTF.